The sequence of this T cell receptor beta chain was determined in a study of T cells in Graves' hyperthyroidism and ophthalmopathy. Findings and caveats of the study: In blood, most of the thyroid clonotypes expanded above 0.001 were also present.

Diagnosing involved the use of clinical symptoms, serum thyroxine and TRAb, thyroid ultrasound and orbital computed tomography. In germline, CDR1 is LNHDA, CDR2 SQIVND (reference sequence). This CDR3 region has 14 residues. V shed 3 bases and J shed 2 bases, with 9 bases lying between them. Amplification of TCR beta CDR3 regions used RNA as the template. The HTBI primer set served for first-round RT-PCR of the TCR CDR3. TCRdb reprocessed the multiplex PCR reads via MiXCR and lists one record per CDR3 protein. The sample includes about 200,000 distinct CDR3 sequences, 15% to 20% of them seen just once. As concerns this clonotype: Its antigen is undetermined.

This clonotype originated in a man aged 35-49 years with Graves' hyperthyroidism. Source material: blood. The J gene is TRBJ2-3, the V gene TRBV19; D not resolved. The CDR3 is CASSIQDYTDTQYF. The DNA for the CDR3 is TGTGCCAGTAGTATCCAGGATTACACAGATACGCAGTATTTT.